The present TCR beta chain was sequenced within a study of human T cells and chemical hapten exposure. Blood, whole and unfractionated, served as the source for total RNA extraction. The library labeled individual cDNA molecules by adding unique molecular identifiers to them. TCRdb called the 5' RACE reads again in MiXCR, with one record for every CDR3 protein. Of some 150,000 distinct CDR3 sequences detected, 4.1% appear once; the ten largest clones hold over 1.1%. V shed 4 bases and J 2 bases; nucleotides not matched to a gene: 5. Germline V CDR1 and CDR2: DFQATT, SNEGSKA (reference sequence). This CDR3 has 14 residues. This clonotype was detected only a few times.

This receptor was obtained from a female donor in good health. The rearrangement links TRBV20-1 to TRBJ2-3; the match to TRBD2 covers 8 bases. CDR3 sequence (DNA): TGCAGTGCTAACCGAGCGGGAGTCACAGATACGCAGTATTTT. Protein product: CSANRAGVTDTQYF.